These 32 T cell receptor beta chains share one sample of origin, sequenced in a study of shared clonotypes between healthy human individuals. Repertoires were generated with immunoSEQ multiplex PCR, while TCRdb's copy carries only in-frame clones and drops some. The data show around 700,000 clones, about 80% seen once. The material sequenced was memory CD4+ T cells sorted from blood. Specified subset: CD45RA-negative fraction. The receptors were sampled from a young woman in good health.

The chain joins TRBV7-8 to TRBJ2-1; 12 bases map to TRBD2. The CDR3 consists of 19 residues. V was pared by 0 bases and J by 0 bases, with 6 bases of the junction left unmatched. Germline CDR1 is SGHVS and CDR2 is FQNEAQ. CDR3 sequence reads: CASSLAPRGLAGSYNEQFF. DNA of the CDR3: TGTGCCAGCAGCTTAGCCCCCAGGGGACTAGCGGGCTCCTACAATGAGCAGTTCTTC.

The J gene is TRBJ1-3, the V gene TRBV5-1; TRBD1 matches at 7 bases. Germline V gives CDR1 SGHRS, CDR2 YFSETQ. CDR3 length: 15 residues. J was trimmed by 0 bases and V by 6 bases; bases with no gene match: 6. In DNA, the CDR3 is TGCGCCAGCAACCCCGGGGACAGCTCTGGAAACACCATATATTTT. Translation gives CASNPGDSSGNTIYF.

The chain has TRBV19 and TRBJ2-1; D might be TRBD1 (6 bases). CDR3 length: 14 amino acids. With 3 bases removed from V and 7 bases from J, the gap between germline ends came to 13 bases. Looked up from germline, CDR1 is LNHDA and CDR2 is SQIVND (reference sequence). The CDR3 nucleotides read TGTGCCAGTAGTATGGGACAATTTGGGAATGAGCAGTTCTTC. It codes for CASSMGQFGNEQFF.

The rearrangement links TRBV19 to TRBJ2-7, with D maybe TRBD2 (6 bases). Germline lookup yields CDR1 LNHDA and CDR2 SQIVND (reference sequence). V lost 3 bases, J lost 2 bases, and 14 bases lay in between. The CDR3 is made up of 15 amino acids. CDR3 in DNA: TGTGCCAGTAGTATGGGACTGCAAAGGCCCTACGAGCAGTACTTC. Its protein is CASSMGLQRPYEQYF.

The chain uses TRBV5-1 and TRBJ1-2, with 10 bases aligning to TRBD1. This CDR3 comprises 16 residues. Germline lookup yields CDR1 SGHRS and CDR2 YFSETQ. J was trimmed by 4 bases and V by 4 bases; bases with no gene match: 10. CDR3 loop: CASSLRQGAVGYGYTF. The CDR3 nucleotides read TGCGCCAGCAGCCTAAGACAGGGGGCGGTTGGCTATGGCTACACCTTC. Full variable domain (missing parts from reference TRBV5-1 and TRBJ1-2): KAGVTQTPRYLIKTRGQQVTLSCSPISGHRSVSWYQQTPGQGLQFLFEYFSETQRNKGNFPGRFSGRQFSNSRSEMNVSTLELGDSALYLCASSLRQGAVGYGYTFGSGTRLTVV.

This chain links TRBV13 with TRBJ2-3; D perhaps matches TRBD2 (6 bases). The germline CDR1 and CDR2 sequences are PRHDT and FYEKMQ (reference sequence). The CDR3 length is 14 residues. V lost 5 bases and J 6 bases, leaving 15 bases between the germline ends. The CDR3 loop is CASSLTGSGDTQYF. The CDR3 nucleotides read TGTGCCAGCAGCCTGACCGGGAGTGGGGATACGCAGTATTTT.

V and J are TRBV28 and TRBJ1-5, with 7 positions matching TRBD1. Per the germline V gene, CDR1 is MDHEN and CDR2 is SYDVKM. The V and J ends lost 5 bases and 3 bases, in that order; junction bases with no gene match: 10. The CDR3 has 16 residues. The CDR3 nucleotides read TGTGCCAGCAGTCAAACTTCGGGACAGAACAATCAGCCCCAGCATTTT. The encoded protein is CASSQTSGQNNQPQHF. The full variable domain, completed using reference TRBV28 and TRBJ1-5, is DVKVTQSSRYLVKRTGEKVFLECVQDMDHENMFWYRQDPGLGLRLIYFSYDVKMKEKGDIPEGYSVSREKKERFSLILESASTNQTSMYLCASSQTSGQNNQPQHFGDGTRLSIL.

The sample holds one count of this clone. The V and J genes are TRBV7-9 and TRBJ2-3; 7 nucleotides match TRBD2. The CDR3 has 16 residues. The V segment lost 5 bases and the J segment 3 bases; nucleotides outside the gene matches: 11. CDR1 SEHNR and CDR2 FQNEAQ come from the germline V gene (reference sequence). CDR3: CASSTGLAVRTDTQYF. The CDR3 region has the DNA TGTGCCAGCAGCACCGGGCTAGCGGTAAGAACAGATACGCAGTATTTT.

This clone turned up a few times. V usage is TRBV6-1 and J usage is TRBJ2-1; 8 bases fit TRBD2. V lost 3 bases and J lost 5; bases outside the gene matches: 3. The CDR3 consists of 14 residues. CDR1 MNHNS and CDR2 SASEGT come from the germline V gene. CDR3 amino acids: CASSDGTRNNEQFF. The CDR3 nucleotides read TGTGCCAGCAGTGACGGGACTAGAAACAATGAGCAGTTCTTC.

The chain combines TRBV2 with TRBJ1-1, with D tentatively TRBD1 (5 bases). Germline V CDR1 and CDR2: SNHLY, FYNNEI. This CDR3 has 13 amino acids. The V and J ends lost 8 bases and 1 base respectively, with 11 bases between them. The CDR3 spells CASSREANTEAFF. CDR3 bases: TGTGCCAGCTCCAGGGAGGCGAACACTGAAGCTTTCTTT.

V and J are TRBV30 and TRBJ1-2, with TRBD1 identical over 7 bases. Germline-derived CDR1 and CDR2 are GTSNPN and SVGIG (reference sequence). This CDR3 is built from 14 residues. Trimming at V came to 2 bases and at J to 0 bases, leaving 3 bases not matched to a gene. The CDR3 region is CAWSLGQANYGYTF. DNA of the CDR3: TGTGCCTGGAGTCTCGGACAGGCTAACTATGGCTACACCTTC.

This chain uses TRBV27 with TRBJ2-1, with 12 bases lining up with TRBD1. The length of the CDR3 is 16 residues. The germline gives CDR1 MNHEY, CDR2 SMNVEV (reference sequence). After removal of 2 bases from V and 8 bases from J, the junction contained 7 bases not matched to a gene. The CDR3 reads CASSLAGTGGQDEQFF. Here the CDR3 DNA reads TGTGCCAGCAGTTTAGCGGGGACAGGGGGCCAGGATGAGCAGTTCTTC.

The chain recombines TRBV9 with TRBJ2-5; 12 nucleotides line up with TRBD2. The V gene end was trimmed by 0 bases and the J gene end by 3 bases; junction bases not matched to a gene: 6. CDR1 and CDR2 (germline): SGDLS, YYNGEE. The CDR3 loop spans 17 amino acids. The CDR3 loop is CASSVAPSGRDKETQYF. Written as DNA, the CDR3 is TGTGCCAGCAGCGTAGCCCCTAGCGGGAGGGATAAAGAGACCCAGTACTTC.

The rearrangement links TRBV6-1 to TRBJ1-4; no firm D call. There are 15 residues in the CDR3. CDR1 and CDR2 from the germline V gene are MNHNS and SASEGT. Trimming took 2 bases from V and 0 from J, leaving 7 bases between them. The DNA of the CDR3 is TGTGCCAGCAGTGAAATCGGAGCAACTAATGAAAAACTGTTTTTT. This codes for CASSEIGATNEKLFF.

This clone is a singleton in its sample. V and J are TRBV6-1 and TRBJ1-2, with 9 bases lining up with TRBD1. Germline CDR1 is MNHNS and CDR2 is SASEGT. The CDR3 length is 14 residues. Unmatched junction bases numbered 3, after V lost 5 bases and J lost 2 bases. In DNA form, the CDR3 reads TGTGCCAGCAGTCCGACAGGGGGAAACTATGGCTACACCTTC. The encoded protein is CASSPTGGNYGYTF.

This sequence joins TRBV11-2 and TRBJ2-1; 10 nucleotides align to TRBD2. CDR3 length: 16 amino acids. J was trimmed by 6 bases and V by 5 bases; bases with no gene match: 10. CDR1 is SGHAT, CDR2 FQNNGV, per germline. CDR3 nucleotides: TGTGCCAGCAGCATGCGTGAAGGGACTAGCGTCAATGAGCAGTTCTTC. Protein: CASSMREGTSVNEQFF.

This clone was observed a handful of times. The sample contains more than one DNA sequence encoding this CDR3. This chain connects TRBV11-2 to TRBJ2-1; no clear D. Trimming took 4 bases from V and 0 from J, leaving 7 bases between them. CDR3 length: 14 residues. Germline CDR1 is SGHAT and CDR2 is FQNNGV. DNA for the CDR3: TGTGCCAGCAGCTCGGGTAGCTCCTACAATGAGCAGTTCTTC. Translating gives CASSSGSSYNEQFF.

This clone has more than one count but fewer than ten. The rearrangement links TRBV28 to TRBJ2-7; a weak D match, TRBD2 (5 bases). This CDR3 comprises 14 residues. Germline lookup yields CDR1 MDHEN and CDR2 SYDVKM. Trimming removed 6 bases at V and 6 bases at J, with 18 bases between. The CDR3 region has the DNA TGTGCCAGCAGCCCGGCTAGCTTGATGGGCGAGCAGTACTTC. It is translated as CASSPASLMGEQYF.

The J gene is TRBJ1-1, the V gene TRBV11-3; D is undetermined. The CDR3 spans 13 residues. The V gene's germline CDR1 is SGHNT and CDR2 YENEEA. Trimming cost V 0 bases and J 1 base, with 3 bases left between them. The DNA for the CDR3 is TGTGCCAGCAGCTTAGACCAGAACACTGAAGCTTTCTTT. Amino acid sequence: CASSLDQNTEAFF.

The V call is TRBV5-4, the J call TRBJ2-7; TRBD1 aligns across 7 bases. CDR3 length: 15 residues. V trimming: 2 bases; J trimming: 0 bases; junction bases outside the gene matches: 5. The germline V gene encodes CDR1 SGHNT and CDR2 YYREEE (reference sequence). The CDR3 spells CASSFGRDSSYEQYF. The CDR3 nucleotides are TGTGCCAGCAGCTTTGGCCGGGACAGCTCCTACGAGCAGTACTTC.

V is TRBV15 and J is TRBJ2-1, with D maybe TRBD2 (5 bases). The CDR3 spans 15 residues. The germline gives CDR1 LNHNV, CDR2 YYDKDF (reference sequence). V was shortened by 4 bases and J by 5 bases, with 15 bases between the two germline ends. The CDR3 DNA reads as TGTGCCACCAGCACGGGGTATATGAGGGACAATGAGCAGTTCTTC. It codes for CATSTGYMRDNEQFF.

In regard to this clone: Other DNA sequences of this sample code for an identical CDR3. The V and J genes are TRBV5-1 and TRBJ2-6; no definite D call. Germline values: CDR1 SGHRS, CDR2 YFSETQ. CDR3 size: 12 residues. The germline V and J ends were trimmed by 7 bases and 3 bases, with 5 bases remaining between them. The CDR3 is CASRSGANVLTF. As DNA, the CDR3 is TGCGCCAGCCGAAGTGGGGCCAACGTCCTGACTTTC.

The chain couples TRBV11-2 to TRBJ2-1; TRBD2 aligns across 11 bases. The CDR3 is 15 amino acids. From germline, CDR1 is SGHAT and CDR2 FQNNGV. With 1 base clipped from V and 8 bases from J, the junction kept 4 bases outside the gene matches. CDR3 DNA: TGTGCCAGCAGCTTAGTAGCGGGAGGGCCCCATGAGCAGTTCTTC. Encoded protein: CASSLVAGGPHEQFF.

The rearrangement uses TRBV11-1 and TRBJ2-2; D might be TRBD1 (5 bases). CDR3 length: 15 amino acids. In germline, CDR1 is SGHAT, CDR2 FQDESV (reference sequence). The ends were cut back, 0 bases at V and 5 bases at J, with 10 bases in the middle. CDR3 amino acids: CASSLAARTTGELFF. As DNA, the CDR3 is TGTGCCAGCAGCTTAGCGGCGAGGACAACCGGGGAGCTGTTTTTT. Full variable domain (rest looked up from reference TRBV11-1 and TRBJ2-2): EAEVAQSPRYKITEKSQAVAFWCDPISGHATLYWYRQILGQGPELLVQFQDESVVDDSQLPKDRFSAERLKGVDSTLKIQPAELGDSAMYLCASSLAARTTGELFFGEGSRLTVL.

DNA for the CDR3: TGTGCCAGCAGAGGGACAGGGAACGGCAATCAGCCCCAGCATTTT. It codes for CASRGTGNGNQPQHF. V is TRBV6-5 and J is TRBJ1-5; TRBD1 matches 9 bases. Germline loops: CDR1 MNHEY, CDR2 SVGAGI. This CDR3 has 15 residues. The junction had 5 bases not matched to a gene; V was cut back by 6 bases and J by 2 bases.

The chain uses TRBV6-5 and TRBJ1-2; D remains unclear. The V end was cut by 6 bases, the J end by 1 base, with 6 bases between. Germline CDR1 is MNHEY and CDR2 is SVGAGI. CDR3 size: 12 residues. This CDR3 reads CASSFDNYGYTF. DNA of the CDR3: TGTGCCAGCAGCTTCGATAACTATGGCTACACCTTC.

The chain recombines TRBV6-5 with TRBJ1-1; no firm D call. Trimming shortened V by 0 bases and J by 1 base, and 12 bases separated the two germline ends. Germline values: CDR1 MNHEY, CDR2 SVGAGI. This CDR3 has 16 amino acids. DNA of the CDR3: TGTGCCAGCAGTTACTCGAGATCGCAGTCGAACACTGAAGCTTTCTTT. Amino acid sequence: CASSYSRSQSNTEAFF.

The chain recombines TRBV19 with TRBJ1-2, with unresolved D. The CDR3 loop spans 14 amino acids. The germline V and J ends were trimmed by 5 bases and 2 bases, with 12 bases remaining between them. Per germline, CDR1 LNHDA and CDR2 SQIVND (reference sequence). The chain's CDR3 is CASSARTQNYGYTF. As DNA, the CDR3 is TGTGCCAGTAGTGCCCGGACGCAGAACTATGGCTACACCTTC.

J is TRBJ2-2 and V is TRBV4-2; D might be TRBD1 (6 bases). V shed 6 bases and J shed 0 bases, with 11 bases lying between them. The CDR3 has 15 amino acids. The germline V gene encodes CDR1 LGHNA and CDR2 YNFKEQ. CDR3 bases: TGTGCCAGCAGTTCGAACAGGGCGAACACCGGGGAGCTGTTTTTT. Its protein is CASSSNRANTGELFF.

This chain links TRBV6-5 with TRBJ2-7, with TRBD1 identical over 7 bases. CDR3 length: 15 residues. The V gene's germline CDR1 is MNHEY and CDR2 SVGAGI. V was pared by 6 bases and J by 4 bases, with 12 bases of the junction left unmatched. CDR3 nucleotides: TGTGCCAGCAGCCAGACCGGGACAGCCTCTTACGAGCAGTACTTC. This encodes CASSQTGTASYEQYF.

This chain joins TRBV25-1 and TRBJ2-5; possible D gene TRBD2, 6 bases. The CDR3 has 14 amino acids. Looked up from germline, CDR1 is MGHDK and CDR2 is SYGVNS. V lost 4 bases and J 4 bases, leaving 13 bases between the germline ends. CDR3 coding DNA: TGTGCCAGCAGTGGCCGGGCCGGGGGAGAGACCCAGTACTTC. It encodes CASSGRAGGETQYF. The whole variable domain, filled in from reference TRBV25-1 and TRBJ2-5, reads EADIYQTPRYLVIGTGKKITLECSQTMGHDKMYWYQQDPGMELHLIHYSYGVNSTEKGDLSSESTVSRIRTEHFPLTLESARPSHTSQYLCASSGRAGGETQYFGPGTRLLVL.

The V and J genes are TRBV7-2 and TRBJ1-2, with 8 bases matching TRBD1. Germline V gene data show CDR1 as SGHTA and CDR2 as FQGNSA. J was trimmed by 5 bases and V by 1 base; bases with no gene match: 6. The CDR3 loop spans 15 amino acids. The CDR3 protein is CASSLGLQGEYGYTF. The CDR3 DNA reads as TGTGCCAGCAGCTTAGGCCTACAGGGGGAGTATGGCTACACCTTC.